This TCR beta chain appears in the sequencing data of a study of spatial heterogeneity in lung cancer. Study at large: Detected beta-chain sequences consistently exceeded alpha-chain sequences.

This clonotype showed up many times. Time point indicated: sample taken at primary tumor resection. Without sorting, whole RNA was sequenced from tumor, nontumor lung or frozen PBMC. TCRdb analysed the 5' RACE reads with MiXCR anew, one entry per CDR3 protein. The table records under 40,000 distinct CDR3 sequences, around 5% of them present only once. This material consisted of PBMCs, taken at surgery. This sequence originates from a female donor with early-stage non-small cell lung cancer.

CDR3 amino acids: CASSPRAGANNEQFF. The CDR3 DNA reads TGTGCCAGCAGCCCCCGAGCGGGGGCCAACAATGAGCAGTTCTTC. The V call is TRBV9, the J call TRBJ2-1; TRBD2 aligns across 8 bases. Germline V gene lookup returns CDR1 SGDLS and CDR2 YYNGEE. The CDR3 is 15 residues long. The V and J ends lost 4 bases and 5 bases, in that order; junction bases with no gene match: 8.